This TCR beta chain was recorded in a study of shared clonotypes between healthy human individuals. Study summary: CD4 naive and memory got three plates each, CD8 naive two, CD8 memory one. The study, taken as a whole, reports: Generation probability values for non-shared clonotypes were lower than those for clonotypes shared by all four donors.

CDR1 and CDR2 (germline): MGHRA, YSYEKL. The CDR3 has 14 amino acids. V was cut by 1 base and J by 9 bases, with 13 bases left in between. The method was immunoSEQ multiplex PCR; TCRdb's version includes in-frame clones alone and lacks a portion of them. This table holds approximately 2.4 million clones, 90% to 96% found once. This clone was seen just once. Antigen: not known. V is TRBV4-1 and J is TRBJ1-5, with TRBD1 as a possible D gene (5 bases). This TCR came from a young man in good health. Source material: naive CD4+ T cells sorted from blood. Regarding subset: CD45RA+ positively selected. This chain's CDR3 is CASSQALGQGPQHF. DNA for the CDR3: TGCGCCAGCAGCCAAGCTTTAGGGCAGGGGCCCCAGCATTTT.